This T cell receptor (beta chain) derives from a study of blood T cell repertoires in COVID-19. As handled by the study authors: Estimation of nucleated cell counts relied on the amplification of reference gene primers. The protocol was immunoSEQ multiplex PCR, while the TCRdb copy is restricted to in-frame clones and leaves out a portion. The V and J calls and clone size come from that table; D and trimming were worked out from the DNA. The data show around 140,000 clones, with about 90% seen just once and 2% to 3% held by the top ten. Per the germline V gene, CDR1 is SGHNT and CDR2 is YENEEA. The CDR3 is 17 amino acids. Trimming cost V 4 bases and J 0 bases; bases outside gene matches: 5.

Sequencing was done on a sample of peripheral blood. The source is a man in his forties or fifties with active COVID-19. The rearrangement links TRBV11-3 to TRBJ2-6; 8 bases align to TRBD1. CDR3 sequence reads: CASSSGQGSSGANVLTF. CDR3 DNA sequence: TGTGCCAGCAGCTCCGGACAGGGATCCTCTGGGGCCAACGTCCTGACTTTC. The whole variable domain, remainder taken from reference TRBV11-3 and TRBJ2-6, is EAGVVQSPRYKIIEKKQPVAFWCNPISGHNTLYWYLQNLGQGPELLIRYENEEAVDDSQLPKDRFSAERLKGVDSTLKIQPAELGDSAVYLCASSSGQGSSGANVLTFGAGSRLTVL.